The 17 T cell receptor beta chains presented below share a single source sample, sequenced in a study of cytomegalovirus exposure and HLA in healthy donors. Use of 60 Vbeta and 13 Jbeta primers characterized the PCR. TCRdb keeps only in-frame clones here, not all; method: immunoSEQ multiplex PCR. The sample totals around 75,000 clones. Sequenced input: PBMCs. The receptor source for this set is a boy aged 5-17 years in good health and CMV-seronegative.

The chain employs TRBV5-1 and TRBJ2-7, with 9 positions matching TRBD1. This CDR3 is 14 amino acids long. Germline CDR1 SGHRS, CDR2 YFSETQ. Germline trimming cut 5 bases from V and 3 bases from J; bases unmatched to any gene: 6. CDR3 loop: CASSGTGNHYEQYF. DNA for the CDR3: TGCGCCAGCAGTGGGACAGGGAATCACTACGAGCAGTACTTC.

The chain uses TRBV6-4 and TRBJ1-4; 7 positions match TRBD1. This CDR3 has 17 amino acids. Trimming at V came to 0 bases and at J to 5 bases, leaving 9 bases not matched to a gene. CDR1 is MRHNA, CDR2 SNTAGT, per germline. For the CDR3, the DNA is TGTGCCAGCAGTGACTCGGGGACAGACCTACCAAATGAAAAACTGTTTTTT. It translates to CASSDSGTDLPNEKLFF.

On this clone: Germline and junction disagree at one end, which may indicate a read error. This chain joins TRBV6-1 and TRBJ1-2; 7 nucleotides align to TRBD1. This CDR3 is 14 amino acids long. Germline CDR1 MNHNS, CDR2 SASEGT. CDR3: CVSRAGTVSYGYTF. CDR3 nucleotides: TGTGTCAGCAGGGCCGGGACAGTGAGCTATGGCTACACCTTC.

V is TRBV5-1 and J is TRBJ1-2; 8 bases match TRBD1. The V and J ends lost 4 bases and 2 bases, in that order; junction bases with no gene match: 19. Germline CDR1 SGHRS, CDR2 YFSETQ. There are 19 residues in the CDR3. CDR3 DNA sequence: TGCGCCAGCAGCATAGGGACAGGAGTATGGCCAGATTCCAACTATGGCTACACCTTC. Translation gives CASSIGTGVWPDSNYGYTF.

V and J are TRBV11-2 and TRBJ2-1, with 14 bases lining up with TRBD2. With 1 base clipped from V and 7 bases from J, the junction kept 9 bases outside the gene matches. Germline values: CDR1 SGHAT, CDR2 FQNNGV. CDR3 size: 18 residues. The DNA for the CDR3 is TGTGCCAGCAGCTTAGTCGGGACTAGCGGGAGACTAGTAAATGAGCAGTTCTTC. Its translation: CASSLVGTSGRLVNEQFF.

The chain's CDR3 is CATETGQTNTEAFF. CDR3 in DNA: TGTGCCACCGAAACCGGACAGACGAACACTGAAGCTTTCTTT. The chain is built from TRBV15 and TRBJ1-1; D is perhaps TRBD1 (6 bases). The V gene's germline CDR1 is LNHNV and CDR2 YYDKDF (reference sequence). The CDR3 is made up of 14 amino acids. Trimming cost V 8 bases and J 1 base, with 14 bases left between them.

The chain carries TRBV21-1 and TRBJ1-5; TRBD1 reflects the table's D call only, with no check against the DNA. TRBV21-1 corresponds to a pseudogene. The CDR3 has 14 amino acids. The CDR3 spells CASRGVPSNQPQHF. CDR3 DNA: TGTGCCAGCAGAGGGGTGCCCAGCAATCAGCCCCAGCATTTT.

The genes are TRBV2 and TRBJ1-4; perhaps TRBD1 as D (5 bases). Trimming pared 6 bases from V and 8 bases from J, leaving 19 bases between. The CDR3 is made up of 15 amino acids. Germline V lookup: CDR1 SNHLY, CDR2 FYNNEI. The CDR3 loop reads CASRDFLGTGEKLFF. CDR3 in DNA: TGTGCCAGCAGAGACTTTTTGGGGACTGGCGAAAAACTGTTTTTT.

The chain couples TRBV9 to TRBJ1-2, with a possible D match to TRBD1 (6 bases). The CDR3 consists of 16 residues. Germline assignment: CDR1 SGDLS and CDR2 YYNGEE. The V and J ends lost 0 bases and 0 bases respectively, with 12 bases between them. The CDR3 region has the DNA TGTGCCAGCAGCGTAGTCGAAGCAGGGGCTAACTATGGCTACACCTTC. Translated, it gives CASSVVEAGANYGYTF.

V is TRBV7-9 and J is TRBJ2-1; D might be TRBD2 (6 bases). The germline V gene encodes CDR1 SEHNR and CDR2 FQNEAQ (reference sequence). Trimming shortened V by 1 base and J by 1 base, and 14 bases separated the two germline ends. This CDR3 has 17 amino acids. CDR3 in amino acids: CASSLVETRGSYNEQFF. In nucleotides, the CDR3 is TGTGCCAGCAGCTTAGTAGAGACTAGGGGTTCCTACAATGAGCAGTTCTTC.

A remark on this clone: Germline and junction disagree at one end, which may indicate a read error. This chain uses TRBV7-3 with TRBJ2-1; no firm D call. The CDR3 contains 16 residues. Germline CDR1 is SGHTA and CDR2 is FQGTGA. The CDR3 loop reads CASSLTSTTSHNEQFF. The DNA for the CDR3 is TGTGCCAGCAGCTTAACGAGTACCACCTCCCACAATGAGCAGTTCTTC.

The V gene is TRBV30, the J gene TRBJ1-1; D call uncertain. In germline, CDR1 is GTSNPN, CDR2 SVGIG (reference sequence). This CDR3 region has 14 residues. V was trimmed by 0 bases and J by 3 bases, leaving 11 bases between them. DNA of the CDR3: TGTGCCTGGAGTGTATGGGTTGAGGACACTGAAGCTTTCTTT. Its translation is CAWSVWVEDTEAFF.

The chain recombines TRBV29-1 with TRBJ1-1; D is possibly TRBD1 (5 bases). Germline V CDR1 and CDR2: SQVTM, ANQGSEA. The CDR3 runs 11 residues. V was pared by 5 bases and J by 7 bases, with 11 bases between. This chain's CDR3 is CSVTVGGEAFF. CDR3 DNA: TGCAGCGTTACGGTCGGGGGTGAAGCTTTCTTT.

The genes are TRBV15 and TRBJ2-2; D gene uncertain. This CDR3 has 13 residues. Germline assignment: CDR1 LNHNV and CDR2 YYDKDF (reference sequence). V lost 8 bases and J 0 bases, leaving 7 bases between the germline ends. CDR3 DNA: TGTGCCACCTCCTCCCCGAACACCGGGGAGCTGTTTTTT. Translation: CATSSPNTGELFF.

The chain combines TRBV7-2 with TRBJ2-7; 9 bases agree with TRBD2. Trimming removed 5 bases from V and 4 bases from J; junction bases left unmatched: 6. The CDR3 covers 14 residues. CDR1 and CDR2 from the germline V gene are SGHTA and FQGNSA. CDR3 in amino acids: CASSPQGLAYEQYF. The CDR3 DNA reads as TGTGCCAGCAGCCCTCAGGGACTAGCTTACGAGCAGTACTTC.

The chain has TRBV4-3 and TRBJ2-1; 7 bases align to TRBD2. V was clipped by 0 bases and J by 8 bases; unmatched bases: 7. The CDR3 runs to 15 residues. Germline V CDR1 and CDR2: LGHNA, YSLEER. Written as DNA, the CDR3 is TGCGCCAGCAGCCAAGATGGGACTACTCGGGATGAGCAGTTCTTC. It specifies CASSQDGTTRDEQFF.

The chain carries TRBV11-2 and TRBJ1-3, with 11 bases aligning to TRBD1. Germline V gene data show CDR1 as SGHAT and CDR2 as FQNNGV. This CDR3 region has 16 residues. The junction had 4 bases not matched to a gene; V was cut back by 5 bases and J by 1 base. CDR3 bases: TGTGCCAGCAGCATAGGGACAGGGGGATCTGGAAACACCATATATTTT. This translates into CASSIGTGGSGNTIYF. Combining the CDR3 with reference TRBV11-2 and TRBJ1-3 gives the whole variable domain EAGVAQSPRYKIIEKRQSVAFWCNPISGHATLYWYQQILGQGPKLLIQFQNNGVVDDSQLPKDRFSAERLKGVDSTLKIQPAKLEDSAVYLCASSIGTGGSGNTIYFGEGSWLTVV.